This note documents a single TCR beta chain sequence. Its matching antigen is unknown. The sample comes from a study of T cell responses to AZD1222 COVID-19 vaccine. Measured with immunoSEQ multiplex PCR; TCRdb has only the in-frame clones, and not every one. The sample includes roughly 160,000 clones, over 75% of them seen just once. Trimming removed 4 bases at V and 2 bases at J, with 11 bases between. Germline loops: CDR1 SGHTA, CDR2 FQGNSA. CDR3 length equals 14 residues. General observations from the study: Vaccine-associated CD4 TCRs spanned spike, dominant at 160-218 and 743-854. Baseline serology detected seropositivity in only six AZD1222 recipients.

J is TRBJ1-1 and V is TRBV7-2, with D possibly TRBD1 on 6 matching bases. The receptor was derived from an adult in good health. The starting material was peripheral blood, obtained on day 0 of AZD1222 vaccination. DNA of the CDR3: TGTGCCAGCAGCTCCCGGACAGCCAACACTGAAGCTTTCTTT. It yields the protein CASSSRTANTEAFF. The full variable domain, its missing parts supplied by reference TRBV7-2 and TRBJ1-1, is GAGVSQSPSNKVTEKGKDVELRCDPISGHTALYWYRQSLGQGLEFLIYFQGNSAPDKSGLPSDRFSAERTGGSVSTLTIQRTQQEDSAVYLCASSSRTANTEAFFGQGTRLTVV.